This T cell receptor beta chain is drawn from a study of blood T cell repertoires in COVID-19. Turning to the study itself: Samples of COVID-19 (acute and convalescent) were obtained from the United States, Italy and Spain. T cells, B-cell-depleted T cells, or PBMCs provided the cDNA or gDNA that served as material.

How the authors handled the data: Reference gene primer amplification in the assay estimated nucleated cell counts. Produced via immunoSEQ multiplex PCR; TCRdb's table is partial and in-frame only. V, J and clone size were drawn from that table, and D and trimming were deduced from the DNA. This repertoire shows over 150,000 clones, approximately 73% found once; its top ten account for more than 3%. The germline V gene encodes CDR1 ENHRY and CDR2 SYGVKD. The CDR3 spans 15 residues. The V and J ends lost 3 bases and 10 bases, in that order; junction bases with no gene match: 7. The receptor's source is a woman older than 75 with acute or convalescent COVID-19. Sequenced material: peripheral blood. The rearrangement joins TRBV10-3 to TRBJ1-6, with 9 bases lining up with TRBD1. The CDR3 DNA sequence: TGTGCCATCAGTGAAGGACAGGGGCGATTGTCACCCCTCCACTTT. It translates to CAISEGQGRLSPLHF.